The 3 T cell receptor beta chains listed next were all sequenced from one sample in a study of T cell responses to AZD1222 COVID-19 vaccine. Measured with immunoSEQ multiplex PCR; TCRdb has only the in-frame clones, and not every one. The repertoire holds around 100,000 clones, roughly nine tenths seen once, with 16% in the top ten. Source: peripheral blood, taken on day 0 of AZD1222 vaccination. These receptors were collected from an adult in good health.

This clone occurred many times. The chain has TRBV2 and TRBJ2-3; D is possibly TRBD2 (6 bases). V was trimmed by 7 bases and J by 0 bases, leaving 11 bases between them. Per the germline V gene, CDR1 is SNHLY and CDR2 is FYNNEI. This CDR3 has 14 residues. The DNA of the CDR3 is TGTGCCAGCACCACTAGCCCTAGCACAGATACGCAGTATTTT. Protein product: CASTTSPSTDTQYF.

This rearrangement joins TRBV12-3 or TRBV12-4 to TRBJ2-3; no firm D call. Trimming shortened V by 6 bases and J by 2 bases, and 9 bases separated the two germline ends. The CDR3 has 13 residues. CDR3 loop: CASSSLDTDTQYF. CDR3 nucleotide sequence: TGTGCCAGCAGCAGTTTGGACACAGATACGCAGTATTTT.

The V call is TRBV2, the J call TRBJ1-1, with D uncertain. V lost 10 bases and J 1 base, leaving 22 bases between the germline ends. CDR3 length: 16 amino acids. CDR1 and CDR2 from the germline V gene are SNHLY and FYNNEI. This CDR3 reads CATVGRMFWANTEAFF. CDR3 bases: TGTGCCACTGTCGGTAGAATGTTTTGGGCGAACACTGAAGCTTTCTTT.